This TCR beta chain comes out of a study of CD8+ T cells in alopecia areata. Study-wide results and limits: Sharing of TCR sequences between patients (possibly for HLA-related reasons) was less clear than in mice. Affected lesional scalp, above all in alopecia totalis/universalis, was more clonal than normal scalp.

RNA, once extracted, was reverse transcribed into cDNA for use as the sequencing template. Only in-frame clones appear in the TCRdb table, and some are missing; sequencing was by immunoSEQ multiplex PCR. The sample holds tens of thousands of clones; about half are singletons and the top ten take roughly 20%. Treatment described: oral pan-JAK inhibitor, 5-10 mg twice daily. About this clone itself: Its antigen is as yet unknown.

CDR3 length equals 15 residues. Per the germline V gene, CDR1 is SQVTM and CDR2 is ANQGSEA. The V gene end was trimmed by 0 bases and the J gene end by 5 bases; junction bases not matched to a gene: 9. The V and J genes are TRBV29-1 and TRBJ2-5; the match to TRBD2 covers 7 bases. Sequenced material: CD8+ T cells sorted from blood, taken at approximately week 37, from a patient treated with tofacitinib. This TCR was recovered from a human donor with alopecia areata. CDR3 amino acids: CSVEDRHHGGETQYF. The CDR3 bases are TGCAGCGTTGAAGATCGGCACCACGGGGGGGAGACCCAGTACTTC. Together with reference TRBV29-1 and TRBJ2-5, the CDR3 gives the full variable domain: SAVISQKPSRDICQRGTSLTIQCQVDSQVTMMFWYRQQPGQSLTLIATANQGSEATYESGFVIDKFPISRPNLTFSTLTVSNMSPEDSSIYLCSVEDRHHGGETQYFGPGTRLLVL.